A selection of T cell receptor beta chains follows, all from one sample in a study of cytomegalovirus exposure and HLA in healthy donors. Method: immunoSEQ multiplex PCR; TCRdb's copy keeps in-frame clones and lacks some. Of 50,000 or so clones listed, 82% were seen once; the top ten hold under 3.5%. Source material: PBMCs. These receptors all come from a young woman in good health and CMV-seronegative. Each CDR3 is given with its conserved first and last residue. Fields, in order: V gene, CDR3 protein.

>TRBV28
CASSSLYTEAFF
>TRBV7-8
CASSLPGTEAFF
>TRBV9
CASSVDPGLSYEQYF
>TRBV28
CASSVLTGAYGYTF
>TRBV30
CAWSVVSGGGEKLFF
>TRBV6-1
CASSESDRDDNQPQHF
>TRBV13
CASSPKGAYEQYF
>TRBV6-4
CASSDSAGGPYEQFF
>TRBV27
CASSGIGVDGYTF
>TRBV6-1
CAGAYNGRETQYF
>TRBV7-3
CASSPARGKAFF
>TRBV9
CASSVGFDGEGKERAFF
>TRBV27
CASSAGAYGYTF
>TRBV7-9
CASSEGLAGMRDTQYF
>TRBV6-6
CASSSPNQPQHF
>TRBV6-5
CASSYSAPGSNYGYTF
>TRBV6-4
CASSDGGLAGLGDTQYF
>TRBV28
CASSSLLAGLAGTAVQYF
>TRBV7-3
CASSLRGMNTEAFF
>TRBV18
CASSPGSLAPDSYNEQFF
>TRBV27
CASSPPGQGPTNYGYTF
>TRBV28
CASSIWEYGYTF
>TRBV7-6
CASSLGPPTTNEKLFF
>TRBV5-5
CASSLVGVGTGGFYEQYF
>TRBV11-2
CASSLDPSGRARFIEQYF
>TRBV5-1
CASSLATGPSYEQYF
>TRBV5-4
CASSYGTTPNYGYTF
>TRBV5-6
CASSLTGTGVFEQYF
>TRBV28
CATGRSNQPQHF
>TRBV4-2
CASSLGSLAGDEQYF
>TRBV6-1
CASIGLAGSPDTQYF
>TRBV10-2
CASGGGVLAAMGELFF
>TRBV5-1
CASSLDSNRPQHF
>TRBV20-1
CSAGSDTQYF
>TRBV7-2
CASSLRGNQPQHF
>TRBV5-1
CASSGLAGSTDTQYF
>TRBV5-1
CASGIGLANTGELFF
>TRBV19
CASSILPGLPNYEQYF
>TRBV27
CASSSAGTSGRYEQYF
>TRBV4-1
CASSQADRGLTEAFF
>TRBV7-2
CASSRTPGGYNEQFF
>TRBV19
CASSIDRENTIYF
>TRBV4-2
CASSQGGSVTDTQYF
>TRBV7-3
CASSLRPPGQGGANTEAFF
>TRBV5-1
CASSPQEGMNTEAFF
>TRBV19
CASSHGPRGEKLFF
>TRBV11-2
CASSPGQGGGTEAFF
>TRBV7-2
CASSSTSGTKNEQFF
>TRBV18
CASSPRSGEGTDTQYF
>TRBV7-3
CASSPHGTSGGETQYF
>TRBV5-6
CASSLGASYEQYF
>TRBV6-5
CASSYSGGDSGNTIYF
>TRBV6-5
CASSSSGSFADTQYF
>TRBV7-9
CASSSPGVNYGYTF
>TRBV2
CASQLQMTQYF